The rows below give T cell receptor beta chains drawn from one sample of a study of beta chain features in type 1 diabetes. Produced via immunoSEQ multiplex PCR; TCRdb's table is partial and in-frame only. The sample contains approximately 340,000 clones, approximately 16% of which appear only once. The specimen sequenced was naive CD4+ T cells from blood. Receptors were obtained from a woman aged 18-29 years in good health. Each CDR3 is given with its conserved first and last residue. D genes are given only for firm matches. Clone size is not always given. Where it is, it says once, few, many or a class for expanded clones.

>TRBV6-5|TRBD1|few|TRBJ2-1
TGTGCCAGCTCCAGAGGACAGGGCTCCTACAATGAGCAGTTCTTC
CASSRGQGSYNEQFF
>TRBV7-2|.|.|TRBJ1-2
TGTGCCAGCAGCTTCCAGACAGCTTATGGCTACACCTTC
CASSFQTAYGYTF
>TRBV7-2|TRBD1|.|TRBJ1-5
TGTGCCAGCAGTTACGGACAGGGGTCTCAGCCCCAGCATTTT
CASSYGQGSQPQHF
>TRBV4-1|TRBD2|.|TRBJ2-1
TGCGCCAGCAGCGGGGGACTAGCGGGCTACAATGAGCAGTTCTTC
CASSGGLAGYNEQFF
>TRBV2|TRBD2|few|TRBJ2-3
TGTGCCAGCAGTACATACTTAGCGGGAGGCACGGATACGCAGTATTTT
CASSTYLAGGTDTQYF
>TRBV7-3|.|few|TRBJ2-7
TGTGCCAGCAGCCCCCGGACAGTCCCCTACGAGCAGTACTTC
CASSPRTVPYEQYF
>TRBV7-6|TRBD2|.|TRBJ2-1
TGTGCCAGCATTAGCGGGAGGGCCGATGAGCAGTTCTTC
CASISGRADEQFF
>TRBV5-4|TRBD1|few|TRBJ2-2
TGTGCCAGCAGCTTCGTGACAGGGGGCATCGGGGAGCTGTTTTTT
CASSFVTGGIGELFF
>TRBV6-5|.|few|TRBJ2-3
TGTGCCAGCAGAGCGGACCCCACAGATACGCAGTATTTT
CASRADPTDTQYF
>TRBV30|TRBD1|.|TRBJ1-5
TGTGCCTGGAATAGACAGGGTGGCGATCAGCCCCAGCATTTT
CAWNRQGGDQPQHF
>TRBV6-6|TRBD1|few|TRBJ1-5
TGTGCCAGCAACATACAGGGGATTAGCAATCAGCCCCAGCATTTT
CASNIQGISNQPQHF
>TRBV2|.|few|TRBJ1-1
TGTGCCAGCAGTGCCGGTGAAGCTTTCTTT
CASSAGEAFF
>TRBV7-8|TRBD2|few|TRBJ2-7
TGTGCCAGCAGCTTAGCGCGTACTAGCGGGAGCTACGAGCAGTACTTC
CASSLARTSGSYEQYF
>TRBV28|TRBD2|.|TRBJ2-3
TGTGCCAGCAGTTTATCGAGCGGGAGGGCCGACACGCAGTATTTT
CASSLSSGRADTQYF
>TRBV7-9|.|.|TRBJ2-3
TGTGCCAGCAGCTTAGGGTGGACAGCGACAGATACGCAGTATTTT
CASSLGWTATDTQYF
>TRBV30|TRBD2|few|TRBJ2-2
TGTGCCTGGAGTGGACTAGCGGGATCGGGCGCCGGGGAGCTGTTTTTT
CAWSGLAGSGAGELFF
>TRBV19|TRBD1|few|TRBJ1-5
TGTGCCAGTAGTCTCCGCCGCCTGGGACAGCGAAATCAGCCCCAGCATTTT
CASSLRRLGQRNQPQHF
>TRBV19|TRBD2|.|TRBJ2-2
TGTGCCAGTAGTGTGGGACTAGCGGGTATCGGGGAGCTGTTTTTT
CASSVGLAGIGELFF
>TRBV6-6|.|few|TRBJ1-5
TGTGCCAGCAGCCAAGGGGATAGCAATCAGCCCCAGCATTTT
CASSQGDSNQPQHF
>TRBV7-9|TRBD2|few|TRBJ2-1
TGTGCCAGCAGCTTAGGGACTAGCGGGAGCAATGAGCAGTTCTTC
CASSLGTSGSNEQFF
>TRBV9|TRBD2|.|TRBJ2-1
TGTGCCAGCAGCCGGAGCGGGATCTACAATGAGCAGTTCTTC
CASSRSGIYNEQFF
>TRBV30|TRBD1|.|TRBJ1-2
TGTGCCTGGAGTGCCGGGACAGGGGGGACCCATGGCTACACCTTC
CAWSAGTGGTHGYTF
>TRBV11-2|TRBD2|few|TRBJ2-3
TGTGCCAGCAGCTTAGATTTGGGACTAGCCACAGATACGCAGTATTTT
CASSLDLGLATDTQYF